A single sample gave rise to the 13 T cell receptor beta chains below, sequenced in a study of identical twins. TCRdb re-called the 5' RACE reads through MiXCR, storing one row per CDR3 protein. The sample contains hundreds of thousands of distinct CDR3 sequences, roughly 12% of which appear only once. These sequences were also reported in another study, on yellow fever vaccine responses in identical twins.

Sequenced sample: PBMCs. The receptors here all came from a woman aged 18 to 35 in good health.

This clonotype was found a few times. The CDR3 DNA reads TGCGCCAGCAGCTCAACCAGGGTACTGTATTTT. Translating gives CASSSTRVLYF. V gene TRBV5-1 combines with J gene TRBJ2-3; maybe TRBD1 (5 bases). Trimming left V 3 bases short and J 14 bases short, with 13 bases between. Germline V CDR1 and CDR2: SGHRS, YFSETQ. CDR3 length: 11 residues.

This clonotype appeared a few times. V gene TRBV14 combines with J gene TRBJ2-1; 11 nucleotides match TRBD2. The ends lost 4 bases at V and 8 bases at J; junction bases unmatched: 7. The CDR3 runs to 15 residues. Germline-derived CDR1 and CDR2 are SGHDN and FVKESK. The CDR3 nucleotides read TGTGCCAGCAGCCCCAGACTAGCGGGATGGGATGAGCAGTTCTTC. Translation gives CASSPRLAGWDEQFF.

This clonotype was counted only a few times. The chain has TRBV7-8 and TRBJ2-1; TRBD2 matches 11 bases. Germline V lookup: CDR1 SGHVS, CDR2 FQNEAQ. The CDR3 extends over 15 amino acids. J lost 12 bases, V lost 1 base, and 8 bases had no gene match. CDR3 DNA sequence: TGTGCCAGCAGCTTAGTTAGCGGGGGGGCCTGGGTGCAGTTCTTC. Its translation is CASSLVSGGAWVQFF.

The table lists this clonotype with a few counts. The rearrangement links TRBV28 to TRBJ1-2; no reliable D call. Germline V gene lookup returns CDR1 MDHEN and CDR2 SYDVKM. The CDR3 length is 13 residues. The ends were cut back, 6 bases at V and 1 base at J, with 9 bases in the middle. DNA of the CDR3: TGTGCCAGCAGAACCTCCGGTAACTATGGCTACACCTTC. Translating it yields CASRTSGNYGYTF.

This clonotype was found many times. This chain joins TRBV7-2 and TRBJ1-3; the D is unclear. Germline-derived CDR1 and CDR2 are SGHTA and FQGNSA. The CDR3 has 14 amino acids. Between the trimmed V and J ends, which lost 1 base and 1 base, there was a span of 5 bases. The CDR3 loop reads CASSLGFSGNTIYF. The CDR3 bases are TGTGCCAGCAGCTTAGGATTTTCTGGAAACACCATATATTTT. Full variable domain (missing parts from reference TRBV7-2 and TRBJ1-3): GAGVSQSPSNKVTEKGKDVELRCDPISGHTALYWYRQSLGQGLEFLIYFQGNSAPDKSGLPSDRFSAERTGGSVSTLTIQRTQQEDSAVYLCASSLGFSGNTIYFGEGSWLTVV.

This clonotype occurred many times. V and J are TRBV20-1 and TRBJ2-1; possibly TRBD2 for D (7 bases). Trimming took off 3 bases at V and 3 bases at J, with 12 bases between the two ends. The CDR3 runs to 14 residues. Germline values: CDR1 DFQATT, CDR2 SNEGSKA (reference sequence). The CDR3 DNA is TGCAGTGCTAGGGGGGGGGCTGACTACAATGAGCAGTTCTTC. Protein product: CSARGGADYNEQFF.

This clonotype has more than one count but fewer than ten. The chain uses TRBV4-2 and TRBJ2-2; TRBD1 matches at 8 bases. The CDR3 is 17 amino acids. The V segment lost 3 bases and the J segment 5 bases; nucleotides outside the gene matches: 11. Germline CDR1 LGHNA, CDR2 YNFKEQ. The CDR3 region is CASSHSRTGSKTGELFF. The CDR3 DNA is TGTGCCAGCAGCCACTCCCGGACAGGGTCAAAGACCGGGGAGCTGTTTTTT.

V is TRBV20-1 and J is TRBJ2-2; 7 bases map to TRBD2. In germline, CDR1 is DFQATT, CDR2 SNEGSKA (reference sequence). Trimming removed 3 bases from V and 0 bases from J; junction bases left unmatched: 10. The length of the CDR3 is 17 residues. The CDR3 DNA reads as TGCAGTGCTAGCCCGCGGACTAGAGGATCGAACACCGGGGAGCTGTTTTTT. This sequence encodes CSASPRTRGSNTGELFF.

This clonotype was counted ten times or more. The chain uses TRBV5-6 and TRBJ2-1, with D perhaps matching TRBD2 (6 bases). The V gene lost 3 bases and the J gene lost 10 bases, with 17 bases spanning the gap. Germline V CDR1 and CDR2: SGHDT, YYEEEE. This CDR3 has 14 amino acids. The CDR3 DNA sequence: TGTGCCAGCAGCTCCCCCCTGCGGGATAGGGAGCAGTTCTTC. It codes for CASSSPLRDREQFF.

This clonotype was counted between two and nine times. V usage is TRBV27 and J usage is TRBJ1-1; D is perhaps TRBD1 (6 bases). CDR1 and CDR2 from the germline V gene are MNHEY and SMNVEV (reference sequence). The ends were cut back, 8 bases at V and 7 bases at J, with 17 bases in the middle. This CDR3 is 13 amino acids long. The CDR3 nucleotides are TGTGCCAGCTTTTCCCTAACAGGGAATGAAGCTTTCTTT. This translates into CASFSLTGNEAFF.

This clonotype was picked up a small number of times. The chain employs TRBV21-1 and TRBJ2-4; TRBD1 is the table's D call and was not checked against the DNA. TRBV21-1 is shown as a pseudogene. The CDR3 consists of 17 residues. As DNA, the CDR3 is TGTGCCAGCAGCGAAATTGATCCCTCAGGGGCTGGAAACATTCAGTACTTC. This gives the protein CASSEIDPSGAGNIQYF.

The chain links TRBV9 to TRBJ2-1; 8 bases align to TRBD2. V shed 3 bases and J 8 bases; nucleotides not matched to a gene: 7. CDR3 size: 14 residues. Germline V gives CDR1 SGDLS, CDR2 YYNGEE. The CDR3 nucleotides are TGTGCCAGCAGCGCCCCGGGACTAGGTTATGAGCAGTTCTTC. Protein product: CASSAPGLGYEQFF. Based on the CDR3 plus reference TRBV9 and TRBJ2-1, the full variable domain is DSGVTQTPKHLITATGQRVTLRCSPRSGDLSVYWYQQSLDQGLQFLIQYYNGEERAKGNILERFSAQQFPDLHSELNLSSLELGDSALYFCASSAPGLGYEQFFGPGTRLTVL.

This clonotype turned up a few times. This sequence joins TRBV12-3 or TRBV12-4 and TRBJ2-1; D may be TRBD2 (6 bases). The CDR3 spans 14 residues. The V end lost 6 bases, the J end lost 15 bases, and 24 bases lay between the germline ends. The CDR3 loop is CASSPGPAGTYRFF. In DNA form, the CDR3 reads TGTGCCAGCAGCCCGGGGCCCGCCGGGACTTATCGGTTCTTC.